This T cell receptor beta chain was recovered during a study of blood T cell repertoires in COVID-19 (dated by TCRdb to 2018 to 2021). Regarding the complete study: Samples covering the acute and convalescent phases of COVID-19 were provided by collaborators in the United States, Italy and Spain. The samples were drawn from the first 160 participants of the ongoing ImmuneRACE study and from 1,254 subjects provided by 6 global collaborators. The material from the prospective study consisted of cDNA or gDNA derived from T cells, B-cell-depleted T cells, or PBMCs. The dataset comprised deeply sampled blood TCRbeta repertoires from subjects exposed to, actively infected with, or recovered from COVID-19. Sample metadata almost always included a de-identified subject ID, COVID-19 status, age in years and sex. Where available, HLA class I and class II types were taken from metadata supplied by the sample provider and were not determined by assay-based typing. The repertoires were released in a freely available public database intended as a resource for research on the immune response to SARS-CoV-2.

The immunoSEQ Assay, a bias-controlled multiplex PCR, was used to amplify TCRbeta CDR3 regions from genomic DNA. In the paper's pipeline: The number of nucleated cells in each sample was estimated by amplification of reference gene primers within the assay. To quantify the absolute abundance of each unique TCRbeta CDR3 rearrangement, sequence reads were collapsed and filtered. For each sample, productive Simpson clonality was calculated by taking the square root of Simpson's diversity index across productive rearrangements. Sourced from immuneACCESS, this table was stored by TCRdb with only in-frame sequences that have V and J called. A share of the clones is absent; for the studies checked, an unresolved V gene accounts for under half, and the remainder has no known explanation. V and J calls and clone size are those listed in that table; D and trimming were worked out from the DNA. The sample table contains some 160,000 clones; only one count was recorded for approximately 83% of them. The top ten clonotypes cover 1.5% of the sample.

In the case of this clone: This clone's antigen is unknown. The sample holds no much larger clone one base away, and base qualities are not on file.

Results and caveats for the whole study, not just this receptor: Clinical and demographic metadata were provided uncurated, with the amount varying by source and participant.

Whole blood was collected in K2EDTA tubes by collaborating institutions according to the institutions' own protocols. For TCRbeta analysis, collaborator samples were shipped as frozen whole blood, as isolated PBMCs, or as DNA extracted from either sample type. The TCR sequence derives from a human donor in a cohort sampled during active COVID-19. The sample consisted of peripheral blood.

At the DNA level, the sequence is TGTGCCAGCAGCTCCCGCGGTCATAGCGGTAGCACAGATACGCAGTATTTT. Protein translation: CASSSRGHSGSTDTQYF. The V and J segments used are TRBV9 and TRBJ2-3; TRBD2 is possibly the D segment (6 matching bases). A distance of 18 bases separates the germline ends of V and J, which lose 4 bases and 0 bases respectively. CDR1 and CDR2, looked up from the germline V gene, are SGDLS and YYNGEE. The CDR3 starts with the cysteine, ends with the phenylalanine, and has 17 residues. Only the CDR3 DNA stays, 51 bases, in frame from base 1.